This TCR beta chain was identified in a study of shared clonotypes between healthy human individuals. Study findings and constraints: Depth of sequencing was expected to influence donor clonotype sharing. Generally, naive subsets came out with larger estimated richness than memory subsets. Rarefaction showed that sequencing of sorted subsets was incomplete (despite large depth).

Concerning this clone: Its antigen is not identified.

TCRdb's table, derived via immunoSEQ multiplex PCR, lists solely in-frame clones and lacks some. The sample includes around 720,000 clones, around 73% of them seen just once. Every one of the donors was a Caucasian adult that lived in Nashville, Tennessee. The CDR3 covers 15 residues. V was pared by 0 bases and J by 6 bases, with 10 bases of the junction left unmatched. The germline V gene has CDR1 SQVTM and CDR2 ANQGSEA. Sequenced sample: memory CD4+ T cells sorted from blood. The subset denotes: CD45RA-negative fraction. This rearrangement joins TRBV29-1 to TRBJ2-5; 7 nucleotides align to TRBD2. This receptor was obtained from a woman aged 25 to 39 in good health. In DNA form, the CDR3 reads TGCAGCGTTGAAGATGTCCGACTAGCCGCTCAGACCCAGTACTTC. This gives the protein CSVEDVRLAAQTQYF.